The clone carrying this T cell receptor beta chain appeared many times. The data were obtained in a study of Graves' ophthalmopathy and Graves' hyperthyroidism. Scientists amplified the TCR beta CDR3 regions from RNA transcripts. Investigators did first-round RT-PCR with HTBI primers, then second-round multiplex PCR. TCRdb ran MiXCR on the multiplex PCR reads and lists one entry per CDR3 protein. Of 150,000 or so distinct CDR3 sequences in the sample, more than 30% are singletons; the top ten hold approximately 5.5%. Active ophthalmopathy (CAS at least 3, NOSPECS at least 4), lasting under 3 months. The CDR3 length is 14 residues. Germline V gene lookup returns CDR1 MNHEY and CDR2 SVGAGI. Trimming stripped 6 bases from V and 2 bases from J, with 14 bases between.

What was sequenced was peripheral blood. The chain carries TRBV6-5 and TRBJ2-7, with TRBD2 as a possible D gene (6 bases). The TCR comes from a woman aged 40 to 49 with Graves' ophthalmopathy. CDR3: CASRPGTPTYEQYF. The CDR3, as DNA: TGTGCCAGCAGGCCCGGGACTCCCACCTACGAGCAGTACTTC.